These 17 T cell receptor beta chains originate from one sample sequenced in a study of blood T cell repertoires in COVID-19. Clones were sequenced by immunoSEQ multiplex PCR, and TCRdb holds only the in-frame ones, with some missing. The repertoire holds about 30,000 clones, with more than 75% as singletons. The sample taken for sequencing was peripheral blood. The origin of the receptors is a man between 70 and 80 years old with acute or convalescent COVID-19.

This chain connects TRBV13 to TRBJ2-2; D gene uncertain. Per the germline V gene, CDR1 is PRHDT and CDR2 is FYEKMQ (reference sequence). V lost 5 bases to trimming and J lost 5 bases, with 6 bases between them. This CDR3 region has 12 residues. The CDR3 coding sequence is TGTGCCAGCAGCATCGGGACCGGGGAGCTGTTTTTT. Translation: CASSIGTGELFF.

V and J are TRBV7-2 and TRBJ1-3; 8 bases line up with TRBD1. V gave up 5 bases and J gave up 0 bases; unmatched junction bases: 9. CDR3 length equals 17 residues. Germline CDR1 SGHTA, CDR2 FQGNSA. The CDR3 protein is CASSPRDRSVSGNTIYF. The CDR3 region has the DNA TGTGCCAGCAGCCCTCGGGACAGGTCGGTCTCTGGAAACACCATATATTTT.

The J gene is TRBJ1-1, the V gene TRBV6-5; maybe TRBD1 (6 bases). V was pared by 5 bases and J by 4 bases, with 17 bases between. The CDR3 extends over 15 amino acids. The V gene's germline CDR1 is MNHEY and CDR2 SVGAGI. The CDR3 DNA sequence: TGTGCCAGCAGTCCCGGGGGGGCCCTGACCACTGAAGCTTTCTTT. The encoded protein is CASSPGGALTTEAFF.

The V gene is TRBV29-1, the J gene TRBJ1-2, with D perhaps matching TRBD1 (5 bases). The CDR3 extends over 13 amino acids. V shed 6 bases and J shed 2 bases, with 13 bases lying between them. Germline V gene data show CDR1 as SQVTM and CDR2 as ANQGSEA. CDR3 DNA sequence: TGCAGCGTCTCTGAAGGGGCCAACTATGGCTACACCTTC. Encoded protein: CSVSEGANYGYTF.

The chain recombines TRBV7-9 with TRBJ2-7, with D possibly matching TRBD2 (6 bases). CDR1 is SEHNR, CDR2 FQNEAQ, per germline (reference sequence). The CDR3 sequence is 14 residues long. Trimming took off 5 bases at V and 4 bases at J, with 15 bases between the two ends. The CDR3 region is CASSPSGDLYEQYF. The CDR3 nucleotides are TGTGCCAGCAGCCCCTCGGGGGACCTTTACGAGCAGTACTTC.

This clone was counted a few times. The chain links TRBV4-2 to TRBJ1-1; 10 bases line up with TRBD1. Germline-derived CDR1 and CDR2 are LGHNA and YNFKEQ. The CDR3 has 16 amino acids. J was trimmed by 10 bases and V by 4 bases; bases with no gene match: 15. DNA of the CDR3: TGTGCCAGCAGCCCCATAGGGACAGGGGTAAAGTACGGAGCTTTCTTT. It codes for CASSPIGTGVKYGAFF.

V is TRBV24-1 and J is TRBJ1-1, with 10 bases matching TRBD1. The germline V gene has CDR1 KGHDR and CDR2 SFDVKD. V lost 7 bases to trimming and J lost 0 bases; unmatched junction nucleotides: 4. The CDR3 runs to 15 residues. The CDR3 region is CATRGQGIMNTEAFF. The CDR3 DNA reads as TGTGCCACCAGGGGACAGGGGATCATGAACACTGAAGCTTTCTTT.

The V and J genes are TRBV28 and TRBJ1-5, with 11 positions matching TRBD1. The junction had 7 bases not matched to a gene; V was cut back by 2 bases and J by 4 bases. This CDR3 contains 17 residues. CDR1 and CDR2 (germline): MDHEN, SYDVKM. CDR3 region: CASSLIMGQGGNQPQHF. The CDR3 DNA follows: TGTGCCAGCAGTTTAATCATGGGACAGGGGGGGAATCAGCCCCAGCATTTT.

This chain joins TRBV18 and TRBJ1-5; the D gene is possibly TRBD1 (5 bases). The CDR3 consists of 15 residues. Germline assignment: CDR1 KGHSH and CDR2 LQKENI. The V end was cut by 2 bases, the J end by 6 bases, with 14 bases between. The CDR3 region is CASSPARVEAQPQHF. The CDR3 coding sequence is TGTGCCAGCTCACCAGCCAGGGTTGAGGCTCAGCCCCAGCATTTT.

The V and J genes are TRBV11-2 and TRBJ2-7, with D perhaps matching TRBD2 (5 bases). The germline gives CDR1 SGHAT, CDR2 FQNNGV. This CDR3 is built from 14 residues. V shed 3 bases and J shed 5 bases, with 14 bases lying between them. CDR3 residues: CASSFLGSRNEQYF. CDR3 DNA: TGTGCCAGCAGCTTCTTGGGGAGTCGGAACGAGCAGTACTTC.

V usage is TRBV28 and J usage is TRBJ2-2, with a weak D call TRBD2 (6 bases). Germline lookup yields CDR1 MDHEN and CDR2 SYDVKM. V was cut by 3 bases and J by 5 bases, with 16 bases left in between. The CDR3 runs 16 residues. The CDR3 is CASSLISGGGTGELFF. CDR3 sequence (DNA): TGTGCCAGCAGTTTGATTAGCGGAGGTGGAACCGGGGAGCTGTTTTTT.

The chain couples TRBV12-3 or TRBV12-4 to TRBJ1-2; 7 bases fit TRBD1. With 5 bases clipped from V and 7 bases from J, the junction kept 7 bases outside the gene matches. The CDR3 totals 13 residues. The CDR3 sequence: CASSHGTASGYTF. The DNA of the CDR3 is TGTGCCAGCAGTCACGGGACAGCATCTGGCTACACCTTC.

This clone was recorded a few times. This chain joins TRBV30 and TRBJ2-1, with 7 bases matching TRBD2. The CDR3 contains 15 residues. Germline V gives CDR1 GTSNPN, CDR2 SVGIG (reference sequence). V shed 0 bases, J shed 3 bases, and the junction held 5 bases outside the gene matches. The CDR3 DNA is TGTGCCTGGAGTGTAAGGGGAGGGAGCTACAATGAGCAGTTCTTC. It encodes CAWSVRGGSYNEQFF.

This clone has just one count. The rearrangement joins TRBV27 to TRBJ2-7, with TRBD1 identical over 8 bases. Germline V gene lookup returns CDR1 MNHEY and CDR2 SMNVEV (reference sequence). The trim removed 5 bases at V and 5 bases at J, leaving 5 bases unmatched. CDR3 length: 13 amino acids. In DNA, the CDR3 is TGTGCCAGCAGTCCCAGGGGGCCCAACGAGCAGTACTTC. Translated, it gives CASSPRGPNEQYF.

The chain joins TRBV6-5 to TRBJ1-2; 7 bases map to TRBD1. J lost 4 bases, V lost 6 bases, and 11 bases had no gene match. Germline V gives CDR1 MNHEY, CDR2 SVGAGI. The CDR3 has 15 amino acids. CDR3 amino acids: CASREGAGDIYGYTF. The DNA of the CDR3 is TGTGCCAGCAGGGAGGGGGCAGGGGATATCTATGGCTACACCTTC.

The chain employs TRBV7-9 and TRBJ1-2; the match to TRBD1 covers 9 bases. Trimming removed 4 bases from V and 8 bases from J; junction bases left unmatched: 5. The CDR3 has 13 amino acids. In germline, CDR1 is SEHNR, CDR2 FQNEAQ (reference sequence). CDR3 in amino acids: CASSSTGGRGYTF. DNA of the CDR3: TGTGCCAGCAGCTCCACAGGGGGCAGGGGCTACACCTTC. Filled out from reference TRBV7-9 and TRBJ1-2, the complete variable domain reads DTGVSQNPRHKITKRGQNVTFRCDPISEHNRLYWYRQTLGQGPEFLTYFQNEAQLEKSRLLSDRFSAERPKGSFSTLEIQRTEQGDSAMYLCASSSTGGRGYTFGSGTRLTVV.

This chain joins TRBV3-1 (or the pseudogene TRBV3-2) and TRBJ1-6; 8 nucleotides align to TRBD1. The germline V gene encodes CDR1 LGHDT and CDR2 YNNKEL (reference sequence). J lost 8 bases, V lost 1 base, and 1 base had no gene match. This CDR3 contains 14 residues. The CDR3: CASSQGQGYSPLHF. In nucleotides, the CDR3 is TGTGCCAGCAGCCAAGGACAGGGGTATTCACCCCTCCACTTT.